These T cell receptor beta chains were read from a single sample in a study of blood T cell repertoires in COVID-19. Clones were read by immunoSEQ multiplex PCR, and TCRdb kept only the in-frame ones, dropping some. The sample includes approximately 100,000 clones, around 87% of them seen just once. Sequenced material: peripheral blood. The receptor set was obtained from a woman in her twenties or thirties with acute or convalescent COVID-19. Each CDR3 is given with its conserved first and last residue. A D gene is named only where the DNA matches it firmly. A row's size may be missing; if present it is once, few, many or a size class.

TRBV23-1	-	-	TRBJ2-7	TGCGCCAGCAGTCACCGCGGGGACTCCCGTCCCTACGAGCAGTACTTC	CASSHRGDSRPYEQYF
TRBV2	few	-	TRBJ1-4	TGTGCCAGCAGTGTCTCAGGGGAGTCGGGCGAAAAACTGTTTTTT	CASSVSGESGEKLFF
TRBV15	once	TRBD2	TRBJ2-2	TGTGCCACCAGCAGAGATAGACTAGCGGGGGACACCGGGGAGCTGTTTTTT	CATSRDRLAGDTGELFF
TRBV7-3	-	TRBD1	TRBJ1-1	TGTGCCAGCCGACGGGACAGGAACACTGAAGCTTTCTTT	CASRRDRNTEAFF
TRBV7-3	-	TRBD1	TRBJ1-5	TGTGCCAGCAGCTTTCCGTCCGACAGGGTAGGCCAGCCCCAGCATTTT	CASSFPSDRVGQPQHF
TRBV27	-	-	TRBJ2-1	TGTGCCAGCAGTTCTTCTATAGCGAACAATGAGCAGTTCTTC	CASSSSIANNEQFF
TRBV6-1	-	TRBD1	TRBJ1-1	TGTGCCAGCAGTGACCCTCCTAGGACAGGGGGGAACACTGAAGCTTTCTTT	CASSDPPRTGGNTEAFF
TRBV27	-	TRBD1	TRBJ1-6	TGTGCCAGCGTGTCGTTGACAGGGGGGGATTCACCCCTCCACTTT	CASVSLTGGDSPLHF
TRBV19	-	-	TRBJ1-2	TGTGCCAGTCGGGAGCAGGAGAAACTCACATATGGCTACACCTTC	CASREQEKLTYGYTF
TRBV28	-	-	TRBJ1-2	TGTGCCAGCAGTTTTGAGACTAACTATGGCTACACCTTC	CASSFETNYGYTF
TRBV19	once	TRBD1	TRBJ1-2	TGTGCCAGTCATGACCGGGGACAGTTCGTTGCTAACTATGGCTACACCTTC	CASHDRGQFVANYGYTF
TRBV19	-	-	TRBJ2-1	TGTGCCAGCACAGACGGAGACAGGTCCTACAATGAGCAGTTCTTC	CASTDGDRSYNEQFF
TRBV12-3/TRBV12-4	-	-	TRBJ2-5	TGTGCCAGCAGCCTGGGCGGGACAGAGACCCAGTACTTC	CASSLGGTETQYF
TRBV19	-	TRBD1	TRBJ1-5	TGTGCCAGTAGTACGATAGGGACAGCCCTGAATCAGCCCCAGCATTTT	CASSTIGTALNQPQHF
TRBV30	-	-	TRBJ1-1	TGTGCCTGGAGTGTTCTGGGGGCGCATGGATTCACTGAAGCTTTCTTT	CAWSVLGAHGFTEAFF
TRBV5-4	-	-	TRBJ1-2	TGTGCCAGCAGCTTCTCCCGGGGGGGCGTTGGCTACACCTTC	CASSFSRGGVGYTF
TRBV18	once	TRBD1	TRBJ2-2	TGTGCCAGCTCAAGACAGGGTAACACCGGGGAGCTGTTTTTT	CASSRQGNTGELFF
TRBV6-5	-	TRBD1	TRBJ1-2	TGTGCCAGCAGAGGACAGGGGCGTAACTATGGCTACACCTTC	CASRGQGRNYGYTF
TRBV3-1/TRBV3-2	-	-	TRBJ1-1	TGTGCCAGCAGCCAAGAAGGCGGGAACACTGAAGCTTTCTTT	CASSQEGGNTEAFF
TRBV4-1	-	TRBD1	TRBJ1-1	TGCGCCAGCAGCCAAGGGCCGACACAGGGGAGGACTGAAGCTTTCTTT	CASSQGPTQGRTEAFF
TRBV14	-	-	TRBJ1-1	TGTGCCAGCAGCCTGATGAGGAACACTGAAGCTTTCTTT	CASSLMRNTEAFF
TRBV10-1	-	-	TRBJ1-2	TGCGCCAGCAGCGTGGAAGCGCCTACTTATGGCTACACCTTC	CASSVEAPTYGYTF
TRBV28	-	-	TRBJ2-3	TGTGCCAGCAGTTTAGAGCGAGGGACAGATACGCAGTATTTT	CASSLERGTDTQYF
TRBV14	-	-	TRBJ1-1	TGTGCCAGCAGCCCCCTTCTTTTTACTGAAGCTTTCTTT	CASSPLLFTEAFF
TRBV3-1/TRBV3-2	-	-	TRBJ1-4	TGTGCCAGCAGCCAAGTTTTCCACAGGGAAGTGCTCCCATGGTGCTTTAATGAAAAACTGTTTTTT	CASSQVFHREVLPWCFNEKLFF
TRBV12-3/TRBV12-4	-	-	TRBJ1-2	TGTGCCAGCAGTTTGCCACAGAACTATGGCTACACCTTC	CASSLPQNYGYTF
TRBV7-9	-	-	TRBJ2-7	TGTGCCAGCAGTCCCGGGATCTCCTACGAGCAGTACTTC	CASSPGISYEQYF
TRBV7-9	once	TRBD1	TRBJ2-7	TGTGCCAGCAGCTTAGCGACAGGGAATCGGTACTTC	CASSLATGNRYF
TRBV3-1/TRBV3-2	-	TRBD1	TRBJ2-7	TGTGCCAGCAGCCCAGAGGGATACAGGGGCCGGTACGAGCAGTACTTC	CASSPEGYRGRYEQYF
TRBV15	-	-	TRBJ2-3	TGTGCCACCAGCGGGCGAAGCGGGACAGATACGCAGTATTTT	CATSGRSGTDTQYF
TRBV6-5	-	TRBD1	TRBJ2-7	TGTGCCAGCAGCCTGACAGGGACAGCTTCCTACGAGCAGTACTTC	CASSLTGTASYEQYF
TRBV28	-	TRBD1	TRBJ1-1	TGTGCCAGCAGTCACCGAGGAGGGGGCATCACTGAAGCTTTCTTT	CASSHRGGGITEAFF
TRBV5-1	-	TRBD1	TRBJ2-1	TGCGCCAGCAGCTCAACGGGACAGGGATTTAATGAGCAGTTCTTC	CASSSTGQGFNEQFF
TRBV19	once	-	TRBJ2-3	TGTGCCAGTAGTATGGAGGGCGGTACAGATACGCAGTATTTT	CASSMEGGTDTQYF
TRBV2	-	TRBD1	TRBJ2-2	TGTGCCAGCAACGGCGGGACAGGGAACACCGGGGAGCTGTTTTTT	CASNGGTGNTGELFF
TRBV19	-	TRBD1	TRBJ2-7	TGTGCCAGTAGTCCGGGACAGGCTGTAGCTCTCTCCTACGAGCAGTACTTC	CASSPGQAVALSYEQYF
TRBV28	-	-	TRBJ2-7	TGTGCCAGCAGTTTGGGGCATGGCAGGACCCCCTACGAGCAGTACTTC	CASSLGHGRTPYEQYF
TRBV11-2	-	TRBD2	TRBJ2-2	TGTGCCAGCAGCCCACGGGGGGGGGCGAACACCGGGGAGCTGTTTTTT	CASSPRGGANTGELFF
TRBV15	-	TRBD1	TRBJ1-2	TGTGCCACCAGCAAGACAGGGTTCAACTATGGCTACACCTTC	CATSKTGFNYGYTF
TRBV27	-	-	TRBJ2-7	TGTGCCAGCAGTCCCCGGGAAGGACAGGACCGGGGGGAGCAGTACTTC	CASSPREGQDRGEQYF
TRBV7-9	-	TRBD2	TRBJ2-5	TGTGCCAGCACCCTCGGGGGGGCCGGAGAGACCCAGTACTTC	CASTLGGAGETQYF
TRBV9	-	-	TRBJ1-1	TGTGCCAGCAGCGTGAAGGGGATGAACACTGAAGCTTTCTTT	CASSVKGMNTEAFF
TRBV5-1	-	-	TRBJ2-2	TGCGCCAGCAGCCCTAGAGTCCCGGATACCGGGGAGCTGTTTTTT	CASSPRVPDTGELFF
TRBV4-2	once	-	TRBJ1-2	TGTGCCAGCAGCCAAGATACGGGGAACTATGGCTACACCTTC	CASSQDTGNYGYTF
TRBV2	-	-	TRBJ2-1	TGTGCCAGCAGTGACTTACAGGTCTACAATGAGCAGTTCTTC	CASSDLQVYNEQFF
TRBV9	-	TRBD2	TRBJ2-1	TGTGCCAGCAGCGTACCTAGCGGGGGGGACAATGAGCAGTTCTTC	CASSVPSGGDNEQFF
TRBV4-1	-	TRBD2	TRBJ2-2	TGCGCCAGTGCCTTTAGCGGGGACACCGGGGAGCTGTTTTTT	CASAFSGDTGELFF
TRBV5-3	once	-	TRBJ1-2	TGTGCCAGAAGCTTGGTTTCGGGCTACACCTTC	CARSLVSGYTF
TRBV19	-	-	TRBJ1-1	TGTGCCAGTAGAATCGGGGTGCTGAACACTGAAGCTTTCTTT	CASRIGVLNTEAFF
TRBV5-1	-	-	TRBJ2-7	TGCGCCAGCAGCCTTCCCCCTCCCAGGGAAGGAGCCTACGAGCAGTACTTC	CASSLPPPREGAYEQYF
TRBV2	-	-	TRBJ2-3	TGTGCCAGCGGAAGGAGACAGCTGGGAGATACGCAGTATTTT	CASGRRQLGDTQYF
TRBV6-1	-	-	TRBJ1-5	TGTGCCAGCAGTGAGTTTGTAAATCAGCCCCAGCATTTT	CASSEFVNQPQHF
TRBV5-6	-	TRBD1	TRBJ1-5	TGTGCCAGCAGCGTCGGGACAGGGGCCGGGCAGCCCCAGCATTTT	CASSVGTGAGQPQHF
TRBV15	-	-	TRBJ2-7	TGTGCCACCAGCGCTCTAGGGCAGGGGACCTACGAGCAGTACTTC	CATSALGQGTYEQYF
TRBV18	-	-	TRBJ2-7	TGTGCCAGCTCACCTTATCTTGGGGGGACAGACGAGCAGTACTTC	CASSPYLGGTDEQYF